This T cell receptor beta chain was identified during a study of CD4 and CD8 cells across lung adenocarcinoma regions. MiXCR, applied by TCRdb to the PCR reads, yields one record per CDR3 protein. The table shows fewer than 20,000 distinct CDR3 sequences, with roughly half occurring only once. With respect to this clonotype: One junction end does not reproduce the germline sequence, and a read error may be involved.

CDR1 is MNHEY, CDR2 SMNVEV, per germline (reference sequence). The CDR3 is 16 residues long. Donors had localized lung adenocarcinoma, a non-small cell lung cancer. Sequenced: CD8+ T cells from the center of a lung tumor. The TCR sequence derives from a female donor with lung adenocarcinoma. The CD4 and CD8 labels of this study may be unreliable. The rearrangement links TRBV27 to TRBJ2-5; possibly TRBD2 for D (6 bases). CDR3 sequence (DNA): TGTGCCAGCGGGGGGAACTGGGGCTGTGACCAAAAGACCCAGTACTTC. Encoded protein: CASGGNWGCDQKTQYF.